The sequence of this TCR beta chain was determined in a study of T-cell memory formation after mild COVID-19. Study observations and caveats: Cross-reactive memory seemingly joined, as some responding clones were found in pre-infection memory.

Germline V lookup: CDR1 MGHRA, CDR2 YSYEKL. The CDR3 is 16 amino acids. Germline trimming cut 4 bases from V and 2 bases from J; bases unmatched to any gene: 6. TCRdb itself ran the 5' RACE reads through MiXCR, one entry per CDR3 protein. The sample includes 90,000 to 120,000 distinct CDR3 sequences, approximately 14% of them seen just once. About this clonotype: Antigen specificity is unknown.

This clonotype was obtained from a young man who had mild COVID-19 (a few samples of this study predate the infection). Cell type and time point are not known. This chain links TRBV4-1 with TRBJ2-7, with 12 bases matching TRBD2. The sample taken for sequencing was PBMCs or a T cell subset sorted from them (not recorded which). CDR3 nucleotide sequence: TGCGCCAGCAGCCCTATGACTAGCGGGGGCCCCTACGAGCAGTACTTC. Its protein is CASSPMTSGGPYEQYF.